A single TCR beta chain is shown here with its context. The data originate from a study of T cell changes during pregnancy in multiple sclerosis. The CDR3 consists of 18 residues. Germline-derived CDR1 and CDR2 are SEHNR and FQNEAQ (reference sequence). The J segment lost 8 bases and the V segment lost 2 bases, leaving 18 bases of the junction unmatched. TCRdb keeps only in-frame clones here, not all; method: immunoSEQ multiplex PCR. The repertoire holds some 67,000 clones, with about 91% as singletons. This chain links TRBV7-9 with TRBJ2-1; TRBD2 matches 7 bases. This specimen was peripheral blood, taken after pregnancy. This receptor was taken from a female donor with multiple sclerosis, enrolled in a pregnancy study. CDR3 coding DNA: TGTGCCAGCAGCTTATTCGGATCGGCGGGAGTAGTTTTCGATGAGCAGTTCTTC. The encoded protein is CASSLFGSAGVVFDEQFF.